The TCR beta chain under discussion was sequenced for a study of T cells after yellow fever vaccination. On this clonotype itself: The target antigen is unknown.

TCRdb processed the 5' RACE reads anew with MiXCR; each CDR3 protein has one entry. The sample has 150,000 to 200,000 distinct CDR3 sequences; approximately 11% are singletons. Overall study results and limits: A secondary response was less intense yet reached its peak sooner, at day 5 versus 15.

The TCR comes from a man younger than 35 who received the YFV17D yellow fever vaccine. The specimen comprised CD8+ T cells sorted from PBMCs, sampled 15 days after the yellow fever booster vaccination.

The CDR3 region is CASSQDLGGKTEAFF. In DNA form, the CDR3 reads TGCGCCAGCAGCCAAGACCTTGGAGGGAAGACTGAAGCTTTCTTT. The chain is built from TRBV4-3 and TRBJ1-1; D unresolved. CDR1 and CDR2 (germline): LGHNA, YSLEER. V was shortened by 0 bases and J by 5 bases, with 13 bases between the two germline ends. The CDR3 spans 15 residues.